These 19 T cell receptor beta chains were sequenced from one sample in a study of Tregs in tolerant kidney transplant recipients. TCRdb keeps only in-frame clones here, not all; method: immunoSEQ multiplex PCR. The listing contains fewer than 6,500 clones. Mixed chimerism was transient after nonmyeloablative marrow transplants from related graft donors. Here the sequenced sample was CD4+ T cells from blood (PBMCs), taken roughly 15 months after the transplant. The receptors derive from a human patient who received a combined kidney and bone marrow transplant. Some T cells may trace back to the graft donor.

Points on this clone: The sequence runs out 3 residues before the end of the CDR3; the remainder is reconstructed from the germline J gene. This chain connects TRBV10-3 to TRBJ2-2; unclear D gene. The V gene's germline CDR1 is ENHRY and CDR2 SYGVKD. Trimming pared 7 bases from V and 3 bases from J, leaving 12 bases between. The CDR3 sequence is 14 residues long. The CDR3 sequence is CAINNPPYTGELFF. The covered CDR3 bases are TGTGCCATCAACAACCCTCCTTACACCGGGGAG.

Frequency places this clone as large. The missing CDR3 end, 3 residues past where the read stops, is filled in from the germline J gene. The chain is built from TRBV5-1 and TRBJ2-6, with unresolved D. V was trimmed by 0 bases and J by 0 bases, leaving 16 bases between them. The CDR3 sequence is 19 residues long. CDR1 and CDR2 (germline): SGHRS, YFSETQ. The CDR3 region is CASSLGPARKLSGANVLTF. Incomplete CDR3 DNA: TGCGCCAGCAGCTTGGGACCGGCCAGGAAACTCTCTGGGGCCAACGTC.

Worth noting for this clone: The DNA ends 3 residues before the CDR3 does, and the rest of the CDR3 is filled in from the germline J gene. The rearrangement uses TRBV5-1 and TRBJ1-1; D unresolved. The CDR3 runs to 15 residues. Trimming left V 4 bases short and J 1 base short, with 14 bases between. Germline lookup yields CDR1 SGHRS and CDR2 YFSETQ. The covered CDR3 bases are TGCGCCAGCAGCCCCGACTCCCGAGGGAACACTGAA. It yields the protein CASSPDSRGNTE. The whole CDR3 reads CASSPDSRGNTEAFF. The complete variable domain, with remaining parts taken from reference TRBV5-1 and TRBJ1-1, reads KAGVTQTPRYLIKTRGQQVTLSCSPISGHRSVSWYQQTPGQGLQFLFEYFSETQRNKGNFPGRFSGRQFSNSRSEMNVSTLELGDSALYLCASSPDSRGNTEAFFGQGTRLTVV.

CDR3 sequence: CASSYTRAGLGSEQYF. The CDR3 DNA, read in part, is TGTGCCAGCAGTTACACGAGGGCGGGACTAGGGAGCGAG. The J gene is TRBJ2-7, the V gene TRBV6-2 or TRBV6-3; 8 nucleotides line up with TRBD2. The read is 3 residues too short to cover the CDR3 end, so that end is filled in from the germline J gene. There are 16 residues in the CDR3. Trimming took 2 bases from V and 6 from J; bases not matched to a gene: 12. In germline, CDR1 is MNHEY, CDR2 SVGEGT.

In regard to this clone: The read ends 3 residues shy of where the CDR3 ends; the end is completed using the germline J gene. The chain is built from TRBV20-1 and TRBJ2-1, with 9 bases identical to TRBD2. V was clipped by 7 bases and J by 7 bases; unmatched bases: 11. This CDR3 has 14 amino acids. Germline V CDR1 and CDR2: DFQATT, SNEGSKA (reference sequence). The CDR3 here is CSGASGSGGNEQFF. The sequenced CDR3 bases are TGCAGTGGCGCGAGCGGGAGCGGGGGGAATGAG.

Remarks on this clone: The read falls 3 residues short of the CDR3 end, and the missing part is taken from the germline J gene. The V and J genes are TRBV24-1 and TRBJ2-3; D not resolved. From germline, CDR1 is KGHDR and CDR2 SFDVKD. V lost 9 bases, J lost 2 bases, and 5 bases lay in between. The CDR3 sequence is 11 residues long. CDR3 bases read: TGTGCCACCCCTCTCACAGATACG. Translation gives CATPLTDT. The whole CDR3 region reads CATPLTDTQYF.

A note on this clone: The read gets to within 3 residues of the CDR3 end, and the germline J gene fills in the rest. V is TRBV2 and J is TRBJ1-2; tentative D call: TRBD1 (6 bases). CDR3 size: 12 residues. Per germline, CDR1 SNHLY and CDR2 FYNNEI. The CDR3 DNA, read in part, is TGTGCCAGCCAGAAGAGTGGACAGGGC. Protein: CASQKSGQG. The entire CDR3 protein is CASQKSGQGYTF.

As to this clone: Sequencing ends 3 residues short of the CDR3 end; the germline J gene provides the rest. This chain links TRBV10-3 with TRBJ1-1, with a possible D match to TRBD1 (6 bases). Germline loops: CDR1 ENHRY, CDR2 SYGVKD. The CDR3 sequence is 14 residues long. V lost 6 bases and J 1 base, leaving 12 bases between the germline ends. CDR3 amino acids: CAIREGHRNTEAFF. The covered CDR3 bases are TGTGCCATCAGGGAGGGACACAGGAACACTGAA.

About this clone: Read sequence stops 3 residues before the CDR3 end, and the germline J gene provides the missing end. This chain joins TRBV20-1 and TRBJ1-5; the match to TRBD1 covers 12 bases. Trimming took 3 bases from V and 6 from J; bases not matched to a gene: 6. The V gene's germline CDR1 is DFQATT and CDR2 SNEGSKA (reference sequence). This CDR3 has 15 residues. CDR3 loop: CSASPGTGGGQPQHF. The CDR3 bases that were read are TGCAGTGCTAGTCCCGGGACAGGGGGCGGTCAGCCC.

The covered CDR3 bases are TGTGCCAGTAGTATTTCCCAGGGGAGCGGAAACACC. Translating gives CASSISQGSGNT. The whole CDR3 region reads CASSISQGSGNTIYF. V is TRBV19 and J is TRBJ1-3; D possibly corresponds to TRBD1 (6 bases). The CDR3 end is not reached by the read, which stops 3 residues before it; the germline J gene fills it in. V was cut by 3 bases and J by 4 bases, with 13 bases left in between. From germline, CDR1 is LNHDA and CDR2 SQIVND (reference sequence). This CDR3 has 15 amino acids.

By frequency, this clone registers medium-sized (0.01 to 0.1%). The CDR3 end falls 3 residues outside the read, so it is completed with the germline J gene. The J gene is TRBJ2-7, the V gene TRBV11-1; D uncertain. This CDR3 contains 12 residues. Deletions cut 0 bases from V and 6 bases from J, with 6 bases between. Germline V CDR1 and CDR2: SGHAT, FQDESV (reference sequence). The CDR3 is CASSLARSEQYF. The CDR3 bases that were read are TGTGCCAGCAGCTTAGCTAGAAGCGAG.

As to this clone: The read falls 3 residues short of the CDR3 end, and the missing part is taken from the germline J gene. V gene TRBV11-3 combines with J gene TRBJ2-1; 12 nucleotides align to TRBD2. Per the germline V gene, CDR1 is SGHNT and CDR2 is YENEEA. The CDR3 contains 15 residues. V trimming: 5 bases; J trimming: 4 bases; junction bases outside the gene matches: 3. Incomplete CDR3 DNA: TGTGCCAGCAGCCTGACTAGCGGGAGATACAATGAG. Translating gives CASSLTSGRYNE. The CDR3 in its entirety is CASSLTSGRYNEQFF.

A note on this clone: The read ends 3 residues early relative to the CDR3; the germline J gene fills the gap. The chain combines TRBV18 with TRBJ1-5; D gene unclear. The V end was cut by 3 bases, the J end by 0 bases, with 6 bases between. Germline lookup yields CDR1 KGHSH and CDR2 LQKENI. There are 14 residues in the CDR3. CDR3 residues: CASSPQYSNQPQHF. The part of the CDR3 DNA that was read is TGTGCCAGCTCACCGCAGTATAGCAATCAGCCC.

This clone counts as medium-sized by frequency. The CDR3 end is not reached by the read, which stops 3 residues before it; the germline J gene fills it in. The chain combines TRBV6-2 or TRBV6-3 with TRBJ2-3, with 7 bases aligning to TRBD2. The CDR3 covers 15 residues. The V gene's germline CDR1 is MNHEY and CDR2 SVGEGT. The part of the CDR3 DNA that was read is TGTGCCAGCAACGAACCGGGGGTAGCGGGTTTTGCG. Amino acid sequence: CASNEPGVAGFA. The whole CDR3 sequence reads CASNEPGVAGFAQYF.

A remark on this clone: The read gets to within 3 residues of the CDR3 end, and the germline J gene fills in the rest. The rearrangement links TRBV2 to TRBJ2-1; D gene uncertain. With 2 bases removed from V and 0 bases from J, the gap between germline ends came to 14 bases. The CDR3 extends over 17 amino acids. Germline V gene data show CDR1 as SNHLY and CDR2 as FYNNEI. The DNA read from the CDR3 is TGTGCCAGCAGTGAAAATCTTGGGCCCCGCTCCTACAATGAG. Protein sequence: CASSENLGPRSYNE. The whole CDR3 sequence is CASSENLGPRSYNEQFF.

As regards this clone: The read terminates 3 residues before the CDR3 end, so the remaining end is supplied by the germline J gene. The V gene is TRBV5-4, the J gene TRBJ2-7; 10 nucleotides line up with TRBD2. V dropped 4 bases and J dropped 3; count of bases not matched to a gene: 7. CDR1 is SGHNT, CDR2 YYREEE, per germline (reference sequence). CDR3 size: 15 residues. CDR3 loop: CASSPGPSGGYEQYF. CDR3 DNA, as far as it was read: TGTGCCAGCAGCCCAGGGCCTAGCGGGGGCTACGAG.

About this clone itself: The read halts 3 residues ahead of the CDR3 end, with the missing end drawn from the germline J gene. This chain uses TRBV6-4 with TRBJ2-7; perhaps TRBD2 as D (7 bases). Germline CDR1 and CDR2: MRHNA and SNTAGT. The V gene lost 9 bases and the J gene lost 2 bases, with 17 bases spanning the gap. CDR3 size: 14 residues. The CDR3 region is CARGGGGFTYEQYF. The sequenced CDR3 bases are TGTGCCAGAGGAGGGGGGGGCTTCACCTACGAG.

Judged by frequency, this clone is medium-sized. The sequenced fragment ends 3 residues before the CDR3 boundary, so the rest is inferred from the germline J gene. The chain couples TRBV29-1 to TRBJ2-5, with 7 bases lining up with TRBD1. Germline assignment: CDR1 SQVTM and CDR2 ANQGSEA. Trimming removed 0 bases from V and 7 bases from J; junction bases left unmatched: 11. The CDR3 length is 15 residues. The CDR3 sequence: CSVEDRTGRLGTQYF. The DNA read from the CDR3 is TGCAGCGTTGAAGATCGGACAGGACGCTTGGGGACC.

About this clone: The CDR3 end is not reached by the read, which stops 3 residues before it; the germline J gene fills it in. The genes are TRBV20-1 and TRBJ1-2; the match to TRBD1 covers 10 bases. Trimming at V came to 6 bases and at J to 7 bases, leaving 5 bases not matched to a gene. The CDR3 is made up of 12 amino acids. The germline CDR1 and CDR2 sequences are DFQATT and SNEGSKA (reference sequence). CDR3 protein: CSAMTGGGGYTF. The sequenced part of the CDR3 DNA is TGCAGTGCAATGACAGGGGGCGGTGGC.